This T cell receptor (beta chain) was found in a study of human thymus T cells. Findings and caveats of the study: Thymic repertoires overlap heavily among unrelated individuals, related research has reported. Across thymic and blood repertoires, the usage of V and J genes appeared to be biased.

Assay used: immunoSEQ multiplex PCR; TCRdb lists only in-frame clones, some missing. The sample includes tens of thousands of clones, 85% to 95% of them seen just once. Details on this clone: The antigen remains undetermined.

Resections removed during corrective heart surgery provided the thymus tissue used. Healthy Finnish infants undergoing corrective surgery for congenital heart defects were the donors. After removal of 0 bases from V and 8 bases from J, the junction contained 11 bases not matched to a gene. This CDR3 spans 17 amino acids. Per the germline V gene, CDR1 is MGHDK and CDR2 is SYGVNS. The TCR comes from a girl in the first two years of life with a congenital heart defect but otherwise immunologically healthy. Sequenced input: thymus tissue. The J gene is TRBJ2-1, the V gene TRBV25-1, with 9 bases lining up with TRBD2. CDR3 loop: CASSEYRCGRAGDEQFF. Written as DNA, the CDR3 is TGTGCCAGCAGTGAATATAGGTGCGGGAGGGCCGGGGATGAGCAGTTCTTC.